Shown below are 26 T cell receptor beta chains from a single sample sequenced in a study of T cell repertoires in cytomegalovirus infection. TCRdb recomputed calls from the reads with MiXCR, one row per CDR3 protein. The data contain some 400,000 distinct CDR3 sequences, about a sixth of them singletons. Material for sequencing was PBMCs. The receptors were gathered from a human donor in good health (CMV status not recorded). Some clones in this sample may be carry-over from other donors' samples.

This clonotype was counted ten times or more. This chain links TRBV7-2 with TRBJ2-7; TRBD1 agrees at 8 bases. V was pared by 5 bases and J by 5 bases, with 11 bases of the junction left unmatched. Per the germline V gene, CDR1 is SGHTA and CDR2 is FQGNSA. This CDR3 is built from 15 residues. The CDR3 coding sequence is TGTGCCAGCAGCAACCGACAGGGGCGGGGTGACGAGCAGTACTTC. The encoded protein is CASSNRQGRGDEQYF.

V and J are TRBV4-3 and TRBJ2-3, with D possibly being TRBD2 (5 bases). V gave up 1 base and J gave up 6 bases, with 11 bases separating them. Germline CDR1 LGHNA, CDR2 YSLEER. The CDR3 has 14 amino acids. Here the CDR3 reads CASSQVVGLDTQYF. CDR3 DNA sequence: TGCGCCAGCAGCCAAGTGGTCGGACTGGATACGCAGTATTTT.

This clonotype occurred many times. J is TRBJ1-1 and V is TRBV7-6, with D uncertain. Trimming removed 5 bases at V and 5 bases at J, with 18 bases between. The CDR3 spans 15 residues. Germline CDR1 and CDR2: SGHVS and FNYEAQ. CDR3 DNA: TGTGCCAGCAGCCCTTATCCCAAGAGGGCTACTGAAGCTTTCTTT. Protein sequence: CASSPYPKRATEAFF.

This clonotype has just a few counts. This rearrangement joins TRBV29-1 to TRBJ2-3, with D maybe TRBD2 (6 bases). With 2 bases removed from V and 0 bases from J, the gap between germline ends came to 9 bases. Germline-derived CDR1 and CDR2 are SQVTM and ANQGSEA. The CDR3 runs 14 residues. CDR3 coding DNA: TGCAGCGTTGAAATTGCGGGAAGCACAGATACGCAGTATTTT. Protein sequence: CSVEIAGSTDTQYF.

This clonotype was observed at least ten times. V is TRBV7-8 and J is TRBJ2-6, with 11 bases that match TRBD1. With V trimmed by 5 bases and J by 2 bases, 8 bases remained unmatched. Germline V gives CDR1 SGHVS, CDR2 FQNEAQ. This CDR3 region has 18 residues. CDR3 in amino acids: CASSRGDRGETGANVLTF. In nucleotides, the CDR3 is TGTGCCAGCAGCCGAGGGGACAGGGGGGAGACTGGGGCCAACGTCCTGACTTTC.

The CDR3, as DNA: TGTGCCAGCAGCTTAGATTCCGGGTACGAGCAGTACTTC. This codes for CASSLDSGYEQYF. This chain joins TRBV7-8 and TRBJ2-7; D is ambiguous. Trimming left V 1 base short and J 4 bases short, with 8 bases between. CDR1 SGHVS and CDR2 FQNEAQ come from the germline V gene. The CDR3 extends over 13 amino acids.

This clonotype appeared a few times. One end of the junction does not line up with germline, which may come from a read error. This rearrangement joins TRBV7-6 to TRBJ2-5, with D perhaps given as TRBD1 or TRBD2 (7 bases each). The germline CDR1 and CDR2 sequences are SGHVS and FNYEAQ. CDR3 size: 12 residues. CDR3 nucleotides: TGTGCCAGCAGCCGGCGAGCGGGACAGCCAAACTTC. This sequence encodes CASSRRAGQPNF.

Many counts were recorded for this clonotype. The chain's CDR3 is CASSEQRRQPQHF. CDR3 DNA sequence: TGTGCCAGCAGTGAACAGAGGAGACAGCCCCAGCATTTT. The chain carries TRBV6-1 and TRBJ1-5; D gene ambiguous. CDR3 length: 13 amino acids. The germline V gene has CDR1 MNHNS and CDR2 SASEGT. V was clipped by 2 bases and J by 7 bases, with 9 bases between them.

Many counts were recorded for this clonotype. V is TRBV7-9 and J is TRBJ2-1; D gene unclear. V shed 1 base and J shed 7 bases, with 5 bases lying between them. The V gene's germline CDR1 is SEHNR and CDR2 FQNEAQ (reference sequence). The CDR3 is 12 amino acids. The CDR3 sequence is CASSLGENEQFF. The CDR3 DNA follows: TGTGCCAGCAGCTTAGGGGAAAATGAGCAGTTCTTC.

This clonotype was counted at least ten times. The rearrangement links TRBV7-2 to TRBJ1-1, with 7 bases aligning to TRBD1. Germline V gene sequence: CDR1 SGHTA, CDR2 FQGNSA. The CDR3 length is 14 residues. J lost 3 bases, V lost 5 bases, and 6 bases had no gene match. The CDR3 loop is CASSEQGSYTEAFF. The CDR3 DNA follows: TGTGCCAGCAGCGAACAGGGGTCGTACACTGAAGCTTTCTTT.

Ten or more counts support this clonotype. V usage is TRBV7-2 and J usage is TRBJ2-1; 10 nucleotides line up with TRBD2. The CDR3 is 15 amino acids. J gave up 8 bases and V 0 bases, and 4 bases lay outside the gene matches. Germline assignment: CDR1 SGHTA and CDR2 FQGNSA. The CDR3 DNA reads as TGTGCCAGCAGCTTAGCTAGCGGGAGGAGGGATGAGCAGTTCTTC. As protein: CASSLASGRRDEQFF.

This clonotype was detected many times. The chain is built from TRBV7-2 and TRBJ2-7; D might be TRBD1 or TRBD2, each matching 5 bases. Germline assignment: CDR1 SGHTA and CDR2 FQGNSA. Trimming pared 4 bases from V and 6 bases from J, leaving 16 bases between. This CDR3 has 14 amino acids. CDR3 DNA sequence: TGTGCCAGCAGCTCCTCGGGGCGGCAGGCCGAGCAGTACTTC. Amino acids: CASSSSGRQAEQYF.

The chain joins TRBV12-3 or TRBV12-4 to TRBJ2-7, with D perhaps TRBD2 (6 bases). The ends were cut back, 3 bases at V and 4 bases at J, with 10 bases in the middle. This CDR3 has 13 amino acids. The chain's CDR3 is CASSFGAGYEQYF. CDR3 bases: TGTGCCAGCAGTTTCGGCGCGGGGTACGAGCAGTACTTC.

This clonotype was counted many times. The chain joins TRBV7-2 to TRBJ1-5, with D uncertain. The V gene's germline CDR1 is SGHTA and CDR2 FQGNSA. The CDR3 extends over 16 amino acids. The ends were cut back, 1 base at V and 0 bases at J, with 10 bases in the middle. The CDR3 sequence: CASSLGAGNSNQPQHF. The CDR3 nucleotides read TGTGCCAGCAGCTTAGGGGCGGGGAATAGCAATCAGCCCCAGCATTTT.

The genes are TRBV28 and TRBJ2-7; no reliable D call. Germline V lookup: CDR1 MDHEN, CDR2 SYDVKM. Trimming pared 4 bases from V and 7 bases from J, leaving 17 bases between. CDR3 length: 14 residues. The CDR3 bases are TGTGCCAGCAGTTCATCCGGACGCCCGGTAGAGCAGTACTTC. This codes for CASSSSGRPVEQYF.

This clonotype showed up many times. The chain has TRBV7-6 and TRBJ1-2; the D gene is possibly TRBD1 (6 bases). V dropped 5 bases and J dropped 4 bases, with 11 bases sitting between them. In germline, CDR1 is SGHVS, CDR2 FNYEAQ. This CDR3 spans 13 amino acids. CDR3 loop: CASSPEGGYGYTF. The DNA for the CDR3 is TGTGCCAGCAGCCCAGAGGGGGGCTATGGCTACACCTTC.

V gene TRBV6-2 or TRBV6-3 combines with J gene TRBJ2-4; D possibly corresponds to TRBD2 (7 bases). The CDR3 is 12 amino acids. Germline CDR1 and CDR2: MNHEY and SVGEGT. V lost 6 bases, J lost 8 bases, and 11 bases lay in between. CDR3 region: CASRGGGHIQYF. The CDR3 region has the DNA TGTGCCAGCAGGGGAGGGGGACACATTCAGTACTTC.

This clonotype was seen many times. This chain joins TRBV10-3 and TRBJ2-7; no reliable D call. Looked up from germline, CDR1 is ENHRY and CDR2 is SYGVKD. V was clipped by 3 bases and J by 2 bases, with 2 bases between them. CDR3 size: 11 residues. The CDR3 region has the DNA TGTGCCATCAGTGAAGCCTACGAGCAGTACTTC. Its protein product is CAISEAYEQYF.

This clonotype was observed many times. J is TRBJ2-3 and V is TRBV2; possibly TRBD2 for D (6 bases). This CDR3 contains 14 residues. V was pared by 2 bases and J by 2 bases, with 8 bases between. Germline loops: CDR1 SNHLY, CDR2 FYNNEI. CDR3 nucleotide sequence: TGTGCCAGCAGTGAACAGGACTACACAGATACGCAGTATTTT. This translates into CASSEQDYTDTQYF. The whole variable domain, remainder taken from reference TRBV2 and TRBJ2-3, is EPEVTQTPSHQVTQMGQEVILRCVPISNHLYFYWYRQILGQKVEFLVSFYNNEISEKSEIFDDQFSVERPDGSNFTLKIRSTKLEDSAMYFCASSEQDYTDTQYFGPGTRLTVL.

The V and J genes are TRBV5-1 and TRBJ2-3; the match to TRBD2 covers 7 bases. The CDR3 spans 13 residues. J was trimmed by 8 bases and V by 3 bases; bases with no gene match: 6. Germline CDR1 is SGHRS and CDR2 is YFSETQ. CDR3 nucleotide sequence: TGCGCCAGCAGCTGGATGGGAGGGGTTACGCAGTATTTT. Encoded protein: CASSWMGGVTQYF.

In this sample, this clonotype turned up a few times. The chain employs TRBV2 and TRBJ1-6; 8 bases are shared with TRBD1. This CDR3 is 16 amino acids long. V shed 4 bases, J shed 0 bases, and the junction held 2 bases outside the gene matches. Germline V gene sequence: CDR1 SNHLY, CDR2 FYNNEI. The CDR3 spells CASSGQGLSYNSPLHF. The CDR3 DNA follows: TGTGCCAGCAGTGGACAGGGGCTCTCCTATAATTCACCCCTCCACTTT.

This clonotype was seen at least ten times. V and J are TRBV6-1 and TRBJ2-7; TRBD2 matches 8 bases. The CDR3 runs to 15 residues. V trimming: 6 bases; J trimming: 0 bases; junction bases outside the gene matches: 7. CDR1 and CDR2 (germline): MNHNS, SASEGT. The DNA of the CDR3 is TGTGCCAGCAGCCACACTAGCGGTTACTCCTACGAGCAGTACTTC. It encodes CASSHTSGYSYEQYF.

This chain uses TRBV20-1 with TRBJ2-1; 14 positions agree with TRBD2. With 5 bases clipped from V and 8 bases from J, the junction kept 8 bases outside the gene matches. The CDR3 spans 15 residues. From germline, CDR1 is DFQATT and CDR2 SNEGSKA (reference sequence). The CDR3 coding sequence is TGCAGTGCTCGCCGACTAGCGGGAGGGCCCCATGAGCAGTTCTTC. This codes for CSARRLAGGPHEQFF.

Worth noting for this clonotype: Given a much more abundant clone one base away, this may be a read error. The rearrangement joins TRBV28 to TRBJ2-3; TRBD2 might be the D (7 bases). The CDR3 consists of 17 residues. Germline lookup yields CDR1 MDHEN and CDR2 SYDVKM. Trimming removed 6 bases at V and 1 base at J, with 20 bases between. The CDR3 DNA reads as TGTGCCAGCAGAGGGGGGGGCGTGGCGGTGGGCACAGATACGCAGTATTTT. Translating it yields CASRGGGVAVGTDTQYF.

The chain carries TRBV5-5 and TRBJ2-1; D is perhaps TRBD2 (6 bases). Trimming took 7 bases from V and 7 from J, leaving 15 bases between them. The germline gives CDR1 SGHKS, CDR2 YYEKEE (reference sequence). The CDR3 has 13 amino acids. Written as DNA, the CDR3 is TGTGCCAGCTATTGGACTGGAGGGAATGAGCAGTTCTTC. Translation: CASYWTGGNEQFF.

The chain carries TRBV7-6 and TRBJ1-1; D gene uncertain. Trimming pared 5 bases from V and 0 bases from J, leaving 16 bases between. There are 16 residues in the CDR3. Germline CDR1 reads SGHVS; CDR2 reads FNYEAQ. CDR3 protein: CASSPGPGYLNTEAFF. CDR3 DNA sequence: TGTGCCAGCAGCCCGGGCCCGGGATACCTGAACACTGAAGCTTTCTTT.